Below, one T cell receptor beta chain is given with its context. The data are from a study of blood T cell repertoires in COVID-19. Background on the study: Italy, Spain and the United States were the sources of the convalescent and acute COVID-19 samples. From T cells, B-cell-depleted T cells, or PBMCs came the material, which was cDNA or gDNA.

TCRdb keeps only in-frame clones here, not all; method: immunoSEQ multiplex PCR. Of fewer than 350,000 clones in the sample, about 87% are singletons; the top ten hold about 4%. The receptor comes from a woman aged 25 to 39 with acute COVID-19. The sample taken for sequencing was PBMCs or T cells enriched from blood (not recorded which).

The CDR3 bases are TGTGCCAGCAGTTTGACAGACAGGAACACTGAAGCTTTCTTT. It specifies CASSLTDRNTEAFF. The chain recombines TRBV28 with TRBJ1-1; D may be TRBD1 (5 bases). CDR1 is MDHEN, CDR2 SYDVKM, per germline. The CDR3 extends over 14 amino acids. The V gene lost 3 bases and the J gene lost 1 base, with 9 bases spanning the gap.